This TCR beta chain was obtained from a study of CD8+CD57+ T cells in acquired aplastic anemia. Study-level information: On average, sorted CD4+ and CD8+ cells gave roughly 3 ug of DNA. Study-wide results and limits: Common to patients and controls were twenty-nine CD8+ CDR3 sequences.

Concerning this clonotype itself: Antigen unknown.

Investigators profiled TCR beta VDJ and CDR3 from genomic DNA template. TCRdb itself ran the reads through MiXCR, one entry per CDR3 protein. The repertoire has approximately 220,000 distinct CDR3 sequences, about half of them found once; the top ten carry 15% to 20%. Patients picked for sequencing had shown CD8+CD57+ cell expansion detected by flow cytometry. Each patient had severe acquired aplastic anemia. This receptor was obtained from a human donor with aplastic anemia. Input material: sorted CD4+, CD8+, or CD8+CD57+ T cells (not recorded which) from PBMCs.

The CDR3 here is CASRRTWGTDTQYF. CDR3 DNA: TGTGCCAGCAGAAGGACGTGGGGAACAGATACGCAGTATTTT. The J gene is TRBJ2-3, the V gene TRBV2; no reliable D call. Per germline, CDR1 SNHLY and CDR2 FYNNEI. This CDR3 has 14 residues. V was trimmed by 6 bases and J by 3 bases, leaving 13 bases between them.